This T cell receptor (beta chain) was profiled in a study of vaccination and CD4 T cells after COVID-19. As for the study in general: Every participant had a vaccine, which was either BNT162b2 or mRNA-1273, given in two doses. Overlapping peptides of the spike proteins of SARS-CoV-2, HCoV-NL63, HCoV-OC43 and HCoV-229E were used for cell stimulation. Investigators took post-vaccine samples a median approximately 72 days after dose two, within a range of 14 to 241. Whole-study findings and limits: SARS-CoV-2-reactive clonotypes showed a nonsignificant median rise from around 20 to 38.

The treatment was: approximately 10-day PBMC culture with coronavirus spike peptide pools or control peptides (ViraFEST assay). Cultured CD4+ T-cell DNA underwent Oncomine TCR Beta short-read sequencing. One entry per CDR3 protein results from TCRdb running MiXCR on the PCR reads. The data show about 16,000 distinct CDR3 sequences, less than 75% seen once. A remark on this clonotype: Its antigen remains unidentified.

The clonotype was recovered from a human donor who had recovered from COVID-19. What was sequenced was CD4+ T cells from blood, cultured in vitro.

The CDR3 spells CASRQLHYGYTF. The CDR3 DNA sequence: TGCGCCAGCAGACAGTTGCACTATGGCTACACCTTC. The chain carries TRBV10-2 and TRBJ1-2, with D hard to call. The ends were cut back, 6 bases at V and 3 bases at J, with 8 bases in the middle. Germline V gene data show CDR1 as WSHSY and CDR2 as SAAADI. The CDR3 spans 12 residues.